The 11 T cell receptor beta chains below come from one sample, sequenced in a study of cytomegalovirus exposure and HLA in healthy donors (TCRdb year 2017). The library was made by the immunoSEQ multiplex PCR assay. Entries here come from immuneACCESS through TCRdb and include only in-frame sequences with V and J called. Some clones fail to appear in such tables; in the studies checked, an unresolved V gene covers under half of the shortfall, and the cause of the remainder is unknown. The sample profile shows 200,000 to 250,000 clones; around nine tenths of them were found once. The top ten clones comprise 2.6% of the sample. The sample consisted of PBMCs. Receptors originate from a young man in good health and CMV-seronegative.

This chain joins TRBV15 and TRBJ2-7; D not resolved. The germline V gene encodes CDR1 LNHNV and CDR2 YYDKDF (reference sequence). V lost 5 bases to trimming and J lost 4 bases, with 12 bases between them. CDR3 length: 13 residues. CDR3 amino acids: CATSFHSRYEQYF. CDR3 DNA sequence: TGTGCCACCAGCTTCCACAGCCGATACGAGCAGTACTTC.

The chain recombines TRBV7-2 with TRBJ2-1, with 8 bases that match TRBD2. The length of the CDR3 is 14 residues. Germline V gives CDR1 SGHTA, CDR2 FQGNSA. The trim removed 5 bases at V and 9 bases at J, leaving 9 bases unmatched. The CDR3 reads CASSPSSGGSEQFF. The CDR3 DNA follows: TGTGCCAGCAGCCCCTCGAGCGGGGGTAGTGAGCAGTTCTTC.

The rearrangement uses TRBV6-5 and TRBJ1-1, with unresolved D. The V gene lost 0 bases and the J gene lost 5 bases, with 7 bases spanning the gap. Per the germline V gene, CDR1 is MNHEY and CDR2 is SVGAGI. The CDR3 sequence is 13 residues long. CDR3 sequence: CASSYSMRTEAFF. The CDR3 DNA is TGTGCCAGCAGTTACTCGATGAGGACTGAAGCTTTCTTT.

The chain recombines TRBV18 with TRBJ1-5, with D possibly matching TRBD1 (6 bases). Germline V gene lookup returns CDR1 KGHSH and CDR2 LQKENI. There are 13 residues in the CDR3. Trimming stripped 2 bases from V and 6 bases from J, with 8 bases between. CDR3 DNA: TGTGCCAGCTCACCAGACAGGAGTCAGCCCCAGCATTTT. Translation: CASSPDRSQPQHF.

The chain has TRBV5-1 and TRBJ2-7; TRBD1 agrees at 9 bases. The CDR3 sequence is 15 residues long. J gave up 9 bases and V 4 bases, and 14 bases lay outside the gene matches. CDR1 SGHRS and CDR2 YFSETQ come from the germline V gene. The CDR3 sequence: CASSPRGTGLGGQYF. For the CDR3, the DNA is TGCGCCAGCAGCCCCCGGGGGACAGGGCTCGGGGGGCAGTACTTC.

The DNA for the CDR3 is TGTGCCAGCCAGCGGAGGGGCGCCCGTGCCGGGGAGCTGTTTTTT. Its translation is CASQRRGARAGELFF. The chain links TRBV11-2 to TRBJ2-2; the D gene is possibly TRBD2 (6 bases). The V gene's germline CDR1 is SGHAT and CDR2 FQNNGV. This CDR3 has 15 residues. The germline V and J ends were trimmed by 8 bases and 6 bases, with 19 bases remaining between them.

The V call is TRBV5-1, the J call TRBJ2-7; the D is unclear. The CDR3 loop spans 15 amino acids. Germline CDR1 reads SGHRS; CDR2 reads YFSETQ. V shed 0 bases and J shed 0 bases, with 10 bases lying between them. CDR3 sequence reads: CASSLGLEFSYEQYF. CDR3 nucleotide sequence: TGCGCCAGCAGCTTGGGGTTGGAGTTCTCCTACGAGCAGTACTTC.

As for this clone: In the same sample, other DNA sequences code for this CDR3. The gene calls are TRBV5-1 and TRBJ2-2, with D unresolved. The germline V gene encodes CDR1 SGHRS and CDR2 YFSETQ. This CDR3 is built from 12 residues. Trimming stripped 4 bases from V and 3 bases from J, with 4 bases between. The CDR3 here is CASSRDTGELFF. DNA of the CDR3: TGCGCCAGCAGCCGAGACACCGGGGAGCTGTTTTTT. The full variable domain, completed using reference TRBV5-1 and TRBJ2-2, is KAGVTQTPRYLIKTRGQQVTLSCSPISGHRSVSWYQQTPGQGLQFLFEYFSETQRNKGNFPGRFSGRQFSNSRSEMNVSTLELGDSALYLCASSRDTGELFFGEGSRLTVL.

CDR3 in DNA: TGTGCCAGCAGTTTATCTTCGAGGGAGGGATACAATGAGCAGTTCTTC. Protein product: CASSLSSREGYNEQFF. The V and J genes are TRBV27 and TRBJ2-1, with 7 bases identical to TRBD2. The CDR3 totals 16 residues. The germline gives CDR1 MNHEY, CDR2 SMNVEV (reference sequence). Losses at the gene ends were 0 bases for V and 4 bases for J; bases not matched to a gene: 6.

This clone came up once. The CDR3 sequence: CASSCWLFAVERSGEIQYF. CDR3 DNA sequence: TGTGCCAGCAGTTGTTGGCTCTTTGCAGTTGAGCGGTCCGGGGAGATTCAGTACTTC. The chain has TRBV27 and TRBJ2-4; tentative D call: TRBD2 (5 bases). The CDR3 runs 19 residues. Germline-derived CDR1 and CDR2 are MNHEY and SMNVEV (reference sequence). V gave up 4 bases and J gave up 10 bases, with 32 bases separating them.

The chain is built from TRBV6-1 and TRBJ2-5, with 8 bases lining up with TRBD1. CDR3 length equals 14 residues. Germline V gene lookup returns CDR1 MNHNS and CDR2 SASEGT. V trimming: 4 bases; J trimming: 2 bases; junction bases outside the gene matches: 3. The CDR3 DNA reads TGTGCCAGCAGTGGAACAGGGGGTCAAGAGACCCAGTACTTC. This encodes CASSGTGGQETQYF.